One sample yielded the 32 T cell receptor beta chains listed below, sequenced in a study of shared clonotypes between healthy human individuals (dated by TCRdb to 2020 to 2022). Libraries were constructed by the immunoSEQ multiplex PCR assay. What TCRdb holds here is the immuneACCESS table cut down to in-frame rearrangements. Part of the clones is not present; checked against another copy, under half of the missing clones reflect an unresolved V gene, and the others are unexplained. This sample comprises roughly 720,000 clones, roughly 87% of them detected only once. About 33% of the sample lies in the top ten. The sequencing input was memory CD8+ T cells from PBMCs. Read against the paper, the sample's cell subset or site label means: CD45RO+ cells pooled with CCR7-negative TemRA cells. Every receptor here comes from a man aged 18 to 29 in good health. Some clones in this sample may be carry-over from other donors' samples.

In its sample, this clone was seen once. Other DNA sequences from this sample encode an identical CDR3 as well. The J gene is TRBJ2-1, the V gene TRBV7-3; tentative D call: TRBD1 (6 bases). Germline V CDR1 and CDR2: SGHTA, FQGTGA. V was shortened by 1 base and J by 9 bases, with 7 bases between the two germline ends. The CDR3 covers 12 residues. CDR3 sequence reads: CASSLRGGEQFF. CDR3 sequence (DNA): TGTGCCAGCAGCTTAAGAGGGGGTGAGCAGTTCTTC.

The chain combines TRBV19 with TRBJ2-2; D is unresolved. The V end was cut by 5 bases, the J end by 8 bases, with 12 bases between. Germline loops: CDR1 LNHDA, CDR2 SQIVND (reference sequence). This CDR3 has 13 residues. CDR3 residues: CASSVTGLGELFF. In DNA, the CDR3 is TGTGCCAGTAGTGTTACGGGCCTGGGGGAGCTGTTTTTT.

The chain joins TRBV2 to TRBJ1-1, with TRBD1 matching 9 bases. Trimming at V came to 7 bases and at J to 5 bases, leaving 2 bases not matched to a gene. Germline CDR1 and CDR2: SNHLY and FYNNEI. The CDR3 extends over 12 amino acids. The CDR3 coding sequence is TGTGCCAGCACCGACAGGGGGACTGAAGCTTTCTTT. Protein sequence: CASTDRGTEAFF.

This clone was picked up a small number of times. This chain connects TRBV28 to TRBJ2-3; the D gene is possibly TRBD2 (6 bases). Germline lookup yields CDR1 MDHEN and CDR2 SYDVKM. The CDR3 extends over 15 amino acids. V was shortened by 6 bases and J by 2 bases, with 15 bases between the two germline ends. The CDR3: CASRWGGEDTDTQYF. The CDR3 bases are TGTGCCAGCAGGTGGGGCGGGGAAGACACAGATACGCAGTATTTT.

CDR3 DNA: TGTGCCAGCAGTGAAGCCCTAGCGACAATACGATTGGAGCAGTACTTC. The encoded protein is CASSEALATIRLEQYF. The V call is TRBV2, the J call TRBJ2-7, with D perhaps matching TRBD2 (6 bases). Germline CDR1 and CDR2: SNHLY and FYNNEI. There are 16 residues in the CDR3. The V end lost 0 bases, the J end lost 7 bases, and 19 bases lay between the germline ends.

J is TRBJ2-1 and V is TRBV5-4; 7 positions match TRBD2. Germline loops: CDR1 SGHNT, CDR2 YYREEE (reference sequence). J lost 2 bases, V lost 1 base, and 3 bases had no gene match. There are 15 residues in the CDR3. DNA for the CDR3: TGTGCCAGCAGCTTGTCGGGACTACCCTACAATGAGCAGTTCTTC. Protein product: CASSLSGLPYNEQFF.

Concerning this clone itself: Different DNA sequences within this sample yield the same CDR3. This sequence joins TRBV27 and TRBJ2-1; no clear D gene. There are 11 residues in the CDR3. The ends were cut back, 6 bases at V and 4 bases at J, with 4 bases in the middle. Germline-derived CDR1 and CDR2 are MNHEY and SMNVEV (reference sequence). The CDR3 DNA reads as TGTGCCAGCAGCAATTACAATGAGCAGTTCTTC. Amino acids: CASSNYNEQFF.

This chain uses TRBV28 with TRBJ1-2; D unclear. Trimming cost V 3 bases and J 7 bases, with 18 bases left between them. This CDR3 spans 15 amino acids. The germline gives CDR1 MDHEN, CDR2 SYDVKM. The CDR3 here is CASSFSYVSVGGYTF. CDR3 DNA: TGTGCCAGCAGTTTCTCGTACGTGTCCGTGGGTGGCTACACCTTC.

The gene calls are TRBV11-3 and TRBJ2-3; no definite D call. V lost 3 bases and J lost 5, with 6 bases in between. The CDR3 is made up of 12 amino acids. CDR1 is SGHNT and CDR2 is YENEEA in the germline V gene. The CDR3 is CASSFSGDTQYF. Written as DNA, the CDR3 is TGTGCCAGCAGCTTTTCAGGAGATACGCAGTATTTT. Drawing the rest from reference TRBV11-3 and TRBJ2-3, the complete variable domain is EAGVVQSPRYKIIEKKQPVAFWCNPISGHNTLYWYLQNLGQGPELLIRYENEEAVDDSQLPKDRFSAERLKGVDSTLKIQPAELGDSAVYLCASSFSGDTQYFGPGTRLTVL.

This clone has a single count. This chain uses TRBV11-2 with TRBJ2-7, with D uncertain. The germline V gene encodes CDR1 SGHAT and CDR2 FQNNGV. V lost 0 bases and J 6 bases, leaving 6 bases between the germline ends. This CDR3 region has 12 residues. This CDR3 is CASSLEPSEQYF. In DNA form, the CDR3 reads TGTGCCAGCAGCTTAGAACCATCCGAGCAGTACTTC.

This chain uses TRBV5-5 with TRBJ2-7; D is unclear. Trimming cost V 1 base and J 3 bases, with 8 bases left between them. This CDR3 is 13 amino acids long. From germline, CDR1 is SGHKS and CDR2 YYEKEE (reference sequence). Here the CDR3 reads CASSLFPDYEQYF. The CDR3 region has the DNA TGTGCCAGCAGCTTGTTTCCCGACTACGAGCAGTACTTC. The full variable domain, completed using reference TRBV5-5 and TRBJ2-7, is DAGVTQSPTHLIKTRGQQVTLRCSPISGHKSVSWYQQVLGQGPQFIFQYYEKEERGRGNFPDRFSARQFPNYSSELNVNALLLGDSALYLCASSLFPDYEQYFGPGTRLTVT.

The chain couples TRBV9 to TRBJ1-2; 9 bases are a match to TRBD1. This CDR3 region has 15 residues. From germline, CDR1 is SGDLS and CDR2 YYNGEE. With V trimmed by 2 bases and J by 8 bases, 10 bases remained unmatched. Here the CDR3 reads CASSVSGQGFWGYTF. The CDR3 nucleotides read TGTGCCAGCAGCGTCTCGGGACAGGGATTCTGGGGCTACACCTTC. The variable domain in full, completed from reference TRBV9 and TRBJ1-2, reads DSGVTQTPKHLITATGQRVTLRCSPRSGDLSVYWYQQSLDQGLQFLIQYYNGEERAKGNILERFSAQQFPDLHSELNLSSLELGDSALYFCASSVSGQGFWGYTFGSGTRLTVV.

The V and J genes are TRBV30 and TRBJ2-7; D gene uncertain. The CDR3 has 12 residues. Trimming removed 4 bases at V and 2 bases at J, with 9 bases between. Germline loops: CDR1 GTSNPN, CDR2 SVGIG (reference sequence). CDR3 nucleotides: TGTGCCTGGACCAAAGGGACCTACGAGCAGTACTTC. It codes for CAWTKGTYEQYF.

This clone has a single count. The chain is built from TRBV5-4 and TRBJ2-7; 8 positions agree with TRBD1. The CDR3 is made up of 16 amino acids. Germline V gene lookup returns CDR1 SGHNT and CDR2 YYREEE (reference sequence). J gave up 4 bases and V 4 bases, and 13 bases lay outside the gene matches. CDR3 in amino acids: CASSVDRGWSPYEQYF. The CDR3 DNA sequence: TGTGCCAGCAGCGTAGACAGGGGCTGGAGCCCATACGAGCAGTACTTC. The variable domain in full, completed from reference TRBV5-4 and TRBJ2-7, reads ETGVTQSPTHLIKTRGQQVTLRCSSQSGHNTVSWYQQALGQGPQFIFQYYREEENGRGNFPPRFSGLQFPNYSSELNVNALELDDSALYLCASSVDRGWSPYEQYFGPGTRLTVT.

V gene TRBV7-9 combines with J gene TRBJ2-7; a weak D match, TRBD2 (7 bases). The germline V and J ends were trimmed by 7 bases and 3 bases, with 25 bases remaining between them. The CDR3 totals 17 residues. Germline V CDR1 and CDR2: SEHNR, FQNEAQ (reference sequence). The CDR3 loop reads CASTSQVGGRGNYEQYF. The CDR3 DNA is TGTGCCAGCACCTCGCAGGTCGGGGGGCGCGGAAACTACGAGCAGTACTTC. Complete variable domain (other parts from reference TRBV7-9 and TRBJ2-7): DTGVSQNPRHKITKRGQNVTFRCDPISEHNRLYWYRQTLGQGPEFLTYFQNEAQLEKSRLLSDRFSAERPKGSFSTLEIQRTEQGDSAMYLCASTSQVGGRGNYEQYFGPGTRLTVT.

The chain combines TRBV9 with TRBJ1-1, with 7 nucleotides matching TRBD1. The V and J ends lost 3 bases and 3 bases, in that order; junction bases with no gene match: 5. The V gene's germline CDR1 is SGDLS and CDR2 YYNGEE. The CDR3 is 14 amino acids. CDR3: CASSAEGAYTEAFF. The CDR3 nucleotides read TGTGCCAGCAGCGCCGAGGGGGCCTACACTGAAGCTTTCTTT.

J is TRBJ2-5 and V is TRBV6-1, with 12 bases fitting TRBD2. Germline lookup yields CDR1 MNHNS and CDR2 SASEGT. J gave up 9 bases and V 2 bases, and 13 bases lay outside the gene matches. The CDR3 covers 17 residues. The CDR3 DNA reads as TGTGCCAGCAGTGAACGGGGAGCTCTAGCGGGAGGGAGCGCCCAGTACTTC. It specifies CASSERGALAGGSAQYF.

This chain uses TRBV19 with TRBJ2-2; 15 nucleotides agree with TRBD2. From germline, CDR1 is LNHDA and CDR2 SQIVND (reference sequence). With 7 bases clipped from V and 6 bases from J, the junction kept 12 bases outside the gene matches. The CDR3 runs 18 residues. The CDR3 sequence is CASTGLAGGPIIAGELFF. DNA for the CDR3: TGTGCCAGTACCGGACTAGCGGGAGGGCCGATAATCGCCGGGGAGCTGTTTTTT.

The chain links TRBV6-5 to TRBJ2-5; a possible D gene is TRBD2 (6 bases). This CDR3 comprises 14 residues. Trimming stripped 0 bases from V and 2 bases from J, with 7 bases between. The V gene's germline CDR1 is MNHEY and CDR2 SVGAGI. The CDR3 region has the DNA TGTGCCAGCAGTTACTCAGGGACTCAAGAGACCCAGTACTTC. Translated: CASSYSGTQETQYF.

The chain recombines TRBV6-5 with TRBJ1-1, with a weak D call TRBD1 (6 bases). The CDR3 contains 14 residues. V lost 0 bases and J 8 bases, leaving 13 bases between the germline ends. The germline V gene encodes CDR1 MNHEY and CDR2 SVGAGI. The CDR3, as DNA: TGTGCCAGCAGTTACTCGGGAGGGGGGGGCGAAGCTTTCTTT. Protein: CASSYSGGGGEAFF.

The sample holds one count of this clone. The CDR3 is CASSYSADLSNQPQHF. The CDR3 DNA reads as TGTGCCAGCAGTTACTCTGCAGACCTGAGCAATCAGCCCCAGCATTTT. V usage is TRBV6-5 and J usage is TRBJ1-5; D uncertain. The CDR3 is made up of 16 amino acids. From germline, CDR1 is MNHEY and CDR2 SVGAGI. V lost 0 bases and J lost 1, with 10 bases in between.

The CDR3 here is CASSVTGGGGEAFF. For the CDR3, the DNA is TGTGCCAGCAGCGTCACAGGGGGAGGTGGTGAAGCTTTCTTT. This sequence joins TRBV7-8 and TRBJ1-1; 8 nucleotides line up with TRBD1. This CDR3 is built from 14 residues. Germline trimming cut 5 bases from V and 7 bases from J; bases unmatched to any gene: 9. Germline lookup yields CDR1 SGHVS and CDR2 FQNEAQ.

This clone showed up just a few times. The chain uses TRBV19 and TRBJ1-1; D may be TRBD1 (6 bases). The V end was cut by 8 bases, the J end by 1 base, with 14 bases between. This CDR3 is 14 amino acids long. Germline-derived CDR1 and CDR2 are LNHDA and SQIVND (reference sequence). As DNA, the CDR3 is TGTGCCAGTGGAACGGGACATTGGAACACTGAAGCTTTCTTT. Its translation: CASGTGHWNTEAFF.

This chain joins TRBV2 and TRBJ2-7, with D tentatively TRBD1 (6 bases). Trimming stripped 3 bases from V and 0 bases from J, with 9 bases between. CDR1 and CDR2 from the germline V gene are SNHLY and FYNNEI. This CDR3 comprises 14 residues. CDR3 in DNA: TGTGCCAGCAGTGAGAAAGGGGGCTCCTACGAGCAGTACTTC. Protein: CASSEKGGSYEQYF. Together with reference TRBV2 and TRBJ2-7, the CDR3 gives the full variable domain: EPEVTQTPSHQVTQMGQEVILRCVPISNHLYFYWYRQILGQKVEFLVSFYNNEISEKSEIFDDQFSVERPDGSNFTLKIRSTKLEDSAMYFCASSEKGGSYEQYFGPGTRLTVT.

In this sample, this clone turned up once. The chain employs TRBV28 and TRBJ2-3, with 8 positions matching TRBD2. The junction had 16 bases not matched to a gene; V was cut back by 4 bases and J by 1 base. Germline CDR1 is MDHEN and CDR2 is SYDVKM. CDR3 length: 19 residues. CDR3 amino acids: CASSSDRSSGTSGTDTQYF. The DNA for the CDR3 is TGTGCCAGCAGTTCAGATCGTTCCTCCGGGACTAGTGGCACAGATACGCAGTATTTT. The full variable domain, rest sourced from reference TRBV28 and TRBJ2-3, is DVKVTQSSRYLVKRTGEKVFLECVQDMDHENMFWYRQDPGLGLRLIYFSYDVKMKEKGDIPEGYSVSREKKERFSLILESASTNQTSMYLCASSSDRSSGTSGTDTQYFGPGTRLTVL.

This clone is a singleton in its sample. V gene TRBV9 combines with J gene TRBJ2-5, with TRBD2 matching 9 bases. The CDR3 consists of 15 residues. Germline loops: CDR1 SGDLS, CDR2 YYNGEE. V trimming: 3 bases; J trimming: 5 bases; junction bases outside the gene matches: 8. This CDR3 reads CASSGGTSSRETQYF. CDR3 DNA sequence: TGTGCCAGCAGCGGTGGGACTAGCAGTAGGGAGACCCAGTACTTC.

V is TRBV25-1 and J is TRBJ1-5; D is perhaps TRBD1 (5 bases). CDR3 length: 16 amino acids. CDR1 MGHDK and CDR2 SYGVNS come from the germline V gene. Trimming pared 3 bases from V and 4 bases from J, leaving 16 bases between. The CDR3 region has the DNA TGTGCCAGCAGTGAGGGGGTTGGGGGTTTGAATCAGCCCCAGCATTTT. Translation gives CASSEGVGGLNQPQHF.

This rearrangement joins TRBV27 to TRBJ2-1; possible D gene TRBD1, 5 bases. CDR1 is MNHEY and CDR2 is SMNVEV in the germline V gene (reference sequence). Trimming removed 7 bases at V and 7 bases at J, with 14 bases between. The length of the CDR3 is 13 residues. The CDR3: CASKGLDLNEQFF. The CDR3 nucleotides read TGTGCCAGCAAGGGGCTAGACCTTAATGAGCAGTTCTTC.

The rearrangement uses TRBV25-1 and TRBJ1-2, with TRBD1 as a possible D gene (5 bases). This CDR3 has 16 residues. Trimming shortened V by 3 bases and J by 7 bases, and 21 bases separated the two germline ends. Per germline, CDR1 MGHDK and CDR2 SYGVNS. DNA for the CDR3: TGTGCCAGCAGTGACCGAAGAACACTGGGGGAGGTTGGCTACACCTTC. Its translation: CASSDRRTLGEVGYTF.

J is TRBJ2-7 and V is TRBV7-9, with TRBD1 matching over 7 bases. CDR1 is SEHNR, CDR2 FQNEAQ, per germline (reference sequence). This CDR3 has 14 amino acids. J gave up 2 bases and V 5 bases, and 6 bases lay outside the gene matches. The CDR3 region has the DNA TGTGCCAGCAGCCTCGTAGGACAGGCCTACGAGCAGTACTTC. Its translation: CASSLVGQAYEQYF.

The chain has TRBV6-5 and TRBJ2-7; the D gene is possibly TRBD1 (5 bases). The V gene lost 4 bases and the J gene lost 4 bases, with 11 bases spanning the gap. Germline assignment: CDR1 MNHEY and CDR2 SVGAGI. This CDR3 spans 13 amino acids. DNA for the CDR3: TGTGCCAGCAGTTGGGGCGGCAGTTACGAGCAGTACTTC. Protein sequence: CASSWGGSYEQYF.

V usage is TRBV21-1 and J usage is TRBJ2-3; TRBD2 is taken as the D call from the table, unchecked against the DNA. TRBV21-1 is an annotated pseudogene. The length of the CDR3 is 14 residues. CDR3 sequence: CASSESDWTDTQYF. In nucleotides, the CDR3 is TGTGCCAGCAGCGAGTCGGACTGGACAGATACGCAGTATTTT.